These T cell receptor beta chains were read from a single sample in a study of blood T cell repertoires in COVID-19. Profiled with immunoSEQ multiplex PCR; TCRdb holds only in-frame clones, not every one. The data show a few hundred thousand clones, around 83% seen once. Material: peripheral blood. The receptors shown here come from a man aged 45-60 years with active or convalescent COVID-19. The CDR3 runs from the conserved cysteine through the conserved F or W. A D gene is named only where the DNA matches it firmly. Clone size appears in some rows only: once, few, many, or a class for an expanded clone.

>TRBD2|-|TRBJ2-3|TRBV11-2
CASSPGLAGGLTSTDTQYF
TGTGCCAGCAGCCCAGGACTAGCGGGGGGTTTAACTAGCACAGATACGCAGTATTTT
>TRBD1|-|TRBJ1-2|TRBV2
CASSEQGVDYGYTF
TGTGCCAGCAGTGAACAGGGGGTTGACTATGGCTACACCTTC
>TRBD2|few|TRBJ2-1|TRBV10-3
CAISESASGFYNEQFF
TGTGCCATCAGTGAGTCGGCTAGCGGATTTTACAATGAGCAGTTCTTC
>-|-|TRBJ1-1|TRBV5-6
CASSFGPERDTEAFF
TGTGCCAGCAGCTTTGGACCGGAGAGGGACACTGAAGCTTTCTTT
>-|-|TRBJ1-1|TRBV7-2
CASSASEGRLNTEAFF
TGTGCCAGCTCAGCTAGCGAGGGGAGATTAAACACTGAAGCTTTCTTT
>TRBD2|-|TRBJ2-3|TRBV13
CASSLLLAGHTDTQYF
TGTGCCAGCAGCTTACTACTAGCGGGCCACACAGATACGCAGTATTTT
>TRBD1|many|TRBJ2-7|TRBV28
CASSFPRGGYYEQYF
TGTGCCAGCAGTTTCCCTCGAGGGGGCTACTACGAGCAGTACTTC
>TRBD1|-|TRBJ1-3|TRBV4-3
CASSQDRGQGAWNTIYF
TGCGCCAGCAGCCAAGATCGGGGACAGGGGGCTTGGAACACCATATATTTT
>-|-|TRBJ2-1|TRBV6-2/TRBV6-3
CASSYSPPRGLYNEQFF
TGTGCCAGCAGTTACTCGCCACCTAGGGGGTTGTACAATGAGCAGTTCTTC
>TRBD1|few|TRBJ1-2|TRBV9
CASSKWDSNYGYTF
TGTGCCAGCAGCAAATGGGACAGCAACTATGGCTACACCTTC
>TRBD1|few|TRBJ2-5|TRBV5-1
CASSLRGRGETQYF
TGCGCCAGCAGCCTCAGGGGGCGAGGAGAGACCCAGTACTTC